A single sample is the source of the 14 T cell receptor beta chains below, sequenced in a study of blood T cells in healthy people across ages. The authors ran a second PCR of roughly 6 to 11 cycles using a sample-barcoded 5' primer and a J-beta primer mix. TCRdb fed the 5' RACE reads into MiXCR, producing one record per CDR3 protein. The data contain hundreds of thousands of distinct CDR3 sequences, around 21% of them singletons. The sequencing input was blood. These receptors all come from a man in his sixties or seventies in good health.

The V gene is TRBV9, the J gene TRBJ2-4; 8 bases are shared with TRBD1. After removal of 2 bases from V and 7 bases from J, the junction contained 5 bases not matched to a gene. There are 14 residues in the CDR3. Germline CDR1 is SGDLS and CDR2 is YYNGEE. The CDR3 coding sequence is TGTGCCAGCAGCGTGACAGGGGTGGGCAACATTCAGTACTTC. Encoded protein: CASSVTGVGNIQYF.

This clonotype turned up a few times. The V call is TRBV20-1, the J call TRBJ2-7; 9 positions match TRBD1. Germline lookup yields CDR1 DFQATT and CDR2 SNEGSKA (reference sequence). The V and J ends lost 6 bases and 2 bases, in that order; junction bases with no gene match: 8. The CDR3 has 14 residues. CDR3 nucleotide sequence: TGCAGTGCAAAACAGGGGGCGCCCCCCTACGAGCAGTACTTC. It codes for CSAKQGAPPYEQYF.

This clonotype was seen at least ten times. The CDR3, as DNA: TGCAGCGTTGTTGGTGGGGGCACTGAAGCTTTCTTT. Its translation: CSVVGGGTEAFF. The V call is TRBV29-1, the J call TRBJ1-1, with D possibly TRBD1 on 5 matching bases. With 4 bases removed from V and 4 bases from J, the gap between germline ends came to 10 bases. Germline values: CDR1 SQVTM, CDR2 ANQGSEA. CDR3 length: 12 residues.

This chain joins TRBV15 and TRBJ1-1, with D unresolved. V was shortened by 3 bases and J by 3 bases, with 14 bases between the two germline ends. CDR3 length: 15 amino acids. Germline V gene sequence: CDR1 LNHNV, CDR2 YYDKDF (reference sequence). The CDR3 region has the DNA TGTGCCACCAGCAGGCGACGGAGTGTGGACACTGAAGCTTTCTTT. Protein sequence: CATSRRRSVDTEAFF.

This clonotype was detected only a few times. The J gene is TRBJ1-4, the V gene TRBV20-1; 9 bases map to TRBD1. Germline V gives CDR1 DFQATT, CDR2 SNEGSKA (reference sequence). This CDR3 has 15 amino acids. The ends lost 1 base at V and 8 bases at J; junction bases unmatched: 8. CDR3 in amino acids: CSARALTGGSEKLFF. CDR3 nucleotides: TGCAGTGCTAGAGCCTTGACAGGGGGGAGCGAAAAACTGTTTTTT.

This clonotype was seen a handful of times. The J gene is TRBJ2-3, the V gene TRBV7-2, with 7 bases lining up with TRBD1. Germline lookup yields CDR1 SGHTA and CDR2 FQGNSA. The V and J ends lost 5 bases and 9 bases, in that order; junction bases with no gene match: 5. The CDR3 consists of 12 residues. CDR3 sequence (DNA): TGTGCCAGCAGCCCCAGACAGGGAACGCAGTATTTT. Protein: CASSPRQGTQYF.

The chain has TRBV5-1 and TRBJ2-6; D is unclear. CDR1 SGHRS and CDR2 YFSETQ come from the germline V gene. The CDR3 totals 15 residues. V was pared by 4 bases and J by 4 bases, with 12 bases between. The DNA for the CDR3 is TGCGCCAGCAGCGAAATTAGCTCCGGGGCCAACGTCCTGACTTTC. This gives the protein CASSEISSGANVLTF.

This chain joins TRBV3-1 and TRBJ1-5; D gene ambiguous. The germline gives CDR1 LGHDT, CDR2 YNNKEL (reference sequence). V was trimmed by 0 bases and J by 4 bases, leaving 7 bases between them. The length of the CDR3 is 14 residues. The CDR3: CASSQDPRNQPQHF. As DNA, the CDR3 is TGTGCCAGCAGCCAAGATCCTAGAAATCAGCCCCAGCATTTT.

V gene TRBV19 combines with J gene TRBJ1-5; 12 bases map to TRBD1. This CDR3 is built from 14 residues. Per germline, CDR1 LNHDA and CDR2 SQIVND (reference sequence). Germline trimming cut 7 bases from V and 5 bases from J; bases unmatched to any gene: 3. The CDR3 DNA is TGTGCCAGTATAGGGACAGGGGGCGATCAGCCCCAGCATTTT. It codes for CASIGTGGDQPQHF.

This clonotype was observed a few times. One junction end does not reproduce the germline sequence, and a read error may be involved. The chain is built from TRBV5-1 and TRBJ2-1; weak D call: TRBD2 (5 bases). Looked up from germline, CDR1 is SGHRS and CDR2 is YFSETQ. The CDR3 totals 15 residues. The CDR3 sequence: CASSPRLAAGNAQFF. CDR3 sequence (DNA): TGCGCCAGCAGCCCCCGACTTGCGGCCGGGAATGCGCAGTTCTTC.

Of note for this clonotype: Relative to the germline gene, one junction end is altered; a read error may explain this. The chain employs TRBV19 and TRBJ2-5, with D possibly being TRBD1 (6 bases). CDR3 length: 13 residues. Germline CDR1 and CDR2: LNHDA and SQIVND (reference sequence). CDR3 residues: CASNGGRGETQYF. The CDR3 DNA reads TGCGCCAGTAATGGGGGCAGAGGAGAGACCCAGTACTTC.

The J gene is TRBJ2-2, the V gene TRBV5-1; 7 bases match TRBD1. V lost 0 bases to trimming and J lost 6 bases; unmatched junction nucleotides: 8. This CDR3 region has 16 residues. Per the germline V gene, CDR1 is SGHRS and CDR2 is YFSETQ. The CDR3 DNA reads TGCGCCAGCAGCTTGGCCGTGACAGGGTATGCCGGGGAGCTGTTTTTT. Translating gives CASSLAVTGYAGELFF.

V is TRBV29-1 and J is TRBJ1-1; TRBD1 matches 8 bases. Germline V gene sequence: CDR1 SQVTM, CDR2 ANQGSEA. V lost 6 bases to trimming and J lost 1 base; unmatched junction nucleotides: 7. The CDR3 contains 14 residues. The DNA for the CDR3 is TGCAGCGTCCACTGGGACAGGAGGAACACTGAAGCTTTCTTT. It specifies CSVHWDRRNTEAFF.

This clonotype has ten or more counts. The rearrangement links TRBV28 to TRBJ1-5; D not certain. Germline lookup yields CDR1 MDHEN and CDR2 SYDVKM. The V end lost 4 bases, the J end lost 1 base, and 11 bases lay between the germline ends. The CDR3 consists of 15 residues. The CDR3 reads CASSSSGSSNQPQHF. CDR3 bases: TGTGCCAGCAGTTCCAGTGGTTCGAGCAATCAGCCCCAGCATTTT.